The sequence of this T cell receptor beta chain was determined in a study of blood T cell repertoires in COVID-19. Study-level information: Sites across the United States, Italy and Spain contributed samples from acute and convalescent COVID-19. PBMCs, B-cell-depleted T cells, or T cells provided the cDNA or gDNA that made up the material.

This CDR3 has 15 residues. The germline V and J ends were trimmed by 0 bases and 5 bases, with 11 bases remaining between them. Germline assignment: CDR1 LGHNA and CDR2 YNFKEQ. In the original processing: For nucleated cells, counts were estimated from reference gene primer amplification. Libraries were prepared by immunoSEQ multiplex PCR; TCRdb keeps only in-frame clonotypes and omits some of them. The DNA gave D and trimming, while V, J and clone size come from that table. The sample has about 150,000 clones; 85% to 90% are singletons. Specimen: peripheral blood. The rearrangement joins TRBV4-2 to TRBJ1-5; D is uncertain. This receptor was taken from a man at least 80 years old with acute or convalescent COVID-19. In DNA form, the CDR3 reads TGTGCCAGCAGCCAAGAATCCGGGTATCATCAGCCCCAGCATTTT. It specifies CASSQESGYHQPQHF.